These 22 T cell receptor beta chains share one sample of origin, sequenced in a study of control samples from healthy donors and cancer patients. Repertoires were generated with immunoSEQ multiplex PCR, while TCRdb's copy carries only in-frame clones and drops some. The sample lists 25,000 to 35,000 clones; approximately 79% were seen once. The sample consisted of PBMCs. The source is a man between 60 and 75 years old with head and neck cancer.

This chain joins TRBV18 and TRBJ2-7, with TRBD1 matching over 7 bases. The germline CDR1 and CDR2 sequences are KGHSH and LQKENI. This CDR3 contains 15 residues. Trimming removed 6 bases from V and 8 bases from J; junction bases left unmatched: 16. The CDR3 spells CASSREMGQSGQQYF. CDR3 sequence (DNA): TGTGCCAGCTCGCGAGAAATGGGACAGTCCGGTCAGCAGTACTTC. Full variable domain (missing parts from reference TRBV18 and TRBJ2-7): NAGVMQNPRHLVRRRGQEARLRCSPMKGHSHVYWYRQLPEEGLKFMVYLQKENIIDESGMPKERFSAEFPKEGPSILRIQQVVRGDSAAYFCASSREMGQSGQQYFGPGTRLTVT.

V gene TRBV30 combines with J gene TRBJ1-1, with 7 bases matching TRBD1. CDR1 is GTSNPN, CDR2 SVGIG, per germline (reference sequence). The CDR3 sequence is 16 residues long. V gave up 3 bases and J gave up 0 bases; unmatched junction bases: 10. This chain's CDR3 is CAWRGKRQGVNTEAFF. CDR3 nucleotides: TGTGCCTGGAGGGGGAAGAGACAGGGAGTGAACACTGAAGCTTTCTTT. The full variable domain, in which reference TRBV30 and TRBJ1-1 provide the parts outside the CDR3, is SQTIHQWPATLVQPVGSPLSLECTVEGTSNPNLYWYRQAAGRGLQLLFYSVGIGQISSEVPQNLSASRPQDRQFILSSKKLLLSDSGFYLCAWRGKRQGVNTEAFFGQGTRLTVV.

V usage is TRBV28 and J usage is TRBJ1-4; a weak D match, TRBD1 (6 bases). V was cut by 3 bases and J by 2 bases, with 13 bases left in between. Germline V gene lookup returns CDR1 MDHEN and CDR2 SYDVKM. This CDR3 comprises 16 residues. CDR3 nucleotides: TGTGCCAGCAGTTTCGGGGGGGCGCAGACTAATGAAAAACTGTTTTTT. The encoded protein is CASSFGGAQTNEKLFF.

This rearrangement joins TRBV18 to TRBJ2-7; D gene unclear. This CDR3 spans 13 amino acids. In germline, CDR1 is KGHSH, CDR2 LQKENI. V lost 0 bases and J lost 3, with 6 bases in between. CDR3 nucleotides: TGTGCCAGCTCACCACCGGGGAACTACGAGCAGTACTTC. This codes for CASSPPGNYEQYF. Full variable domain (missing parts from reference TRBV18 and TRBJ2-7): NAGVMQNPRHLVRRRGQEARLRCSPMKGHSHVYWYRQLPEEGLKFMVYLQKENIIDESGMPKERFSAEFPKEGPSILRIQQVVRGDSAAYFCASSPPGNYEQYFGPGTRLTVT.

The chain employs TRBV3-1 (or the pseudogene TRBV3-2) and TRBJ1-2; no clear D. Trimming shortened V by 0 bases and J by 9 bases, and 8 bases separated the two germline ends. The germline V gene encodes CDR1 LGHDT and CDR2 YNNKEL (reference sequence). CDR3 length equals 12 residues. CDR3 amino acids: CASSQERARYTF. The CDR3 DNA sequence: TGTGCCAGCAGCCAAGAGAGGGCCCGCTACACCTTC.

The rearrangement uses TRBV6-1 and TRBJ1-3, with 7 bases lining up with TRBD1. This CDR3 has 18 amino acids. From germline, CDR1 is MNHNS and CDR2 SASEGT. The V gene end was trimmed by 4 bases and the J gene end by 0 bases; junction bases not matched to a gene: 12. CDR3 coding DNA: TGTGCCAGCAGTGCGACTAGAATCACAGGGGCCTCTGGAAACACCATATATTTT. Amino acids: CASSATRITGASGNTIYF.

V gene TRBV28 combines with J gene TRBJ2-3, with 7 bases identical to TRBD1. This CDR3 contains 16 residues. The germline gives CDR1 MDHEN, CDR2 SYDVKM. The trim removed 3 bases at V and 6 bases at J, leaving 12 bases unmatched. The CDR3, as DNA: TGTGCCAGCAGTTTGCCAGCGACAGGGCCCAGGGATACGCAGTATTTT. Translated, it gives CASSLPATGPRDTQYF.

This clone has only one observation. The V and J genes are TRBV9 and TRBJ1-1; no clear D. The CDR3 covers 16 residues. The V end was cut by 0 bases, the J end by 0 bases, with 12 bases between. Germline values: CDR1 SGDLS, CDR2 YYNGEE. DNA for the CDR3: TGTGCCAGCAGCGTAGACGTAAAGAAGATGAACACTGAAGCTTTCTTT. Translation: CASSVDVKKMNTEAFF.

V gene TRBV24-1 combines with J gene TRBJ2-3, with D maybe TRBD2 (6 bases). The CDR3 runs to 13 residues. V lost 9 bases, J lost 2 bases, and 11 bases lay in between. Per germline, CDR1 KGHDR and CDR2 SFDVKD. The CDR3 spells CATGGINTDTQYF. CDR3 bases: TGTGCCACCGGCGGGATTAACACAGATACGCAGTATTTT.

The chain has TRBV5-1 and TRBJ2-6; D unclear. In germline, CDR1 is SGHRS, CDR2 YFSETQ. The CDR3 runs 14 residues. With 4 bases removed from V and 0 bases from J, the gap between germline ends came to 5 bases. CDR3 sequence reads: CASSEISGANVLTF. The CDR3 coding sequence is TGCGCCAGCAGCGAAATCTCTGGGGCCAACGTCCTGACTTTC.

The CDR3: CASADGPSTDTQYF. The CDR3 nucleotides are TGTGCCAGTGCCGACGGGCCAAGCACAGATACGCAGTATTTT. The chain combines TRBV19 with TRBJ2-3; D not certain. Germline V gene data show CDR1 as LNHDA and CDR2 as SQIVND (reference sequence). The CDR3 is 14 residues long. V lost 8 bases, J lost 0 bases, and 12 bases lay in between.

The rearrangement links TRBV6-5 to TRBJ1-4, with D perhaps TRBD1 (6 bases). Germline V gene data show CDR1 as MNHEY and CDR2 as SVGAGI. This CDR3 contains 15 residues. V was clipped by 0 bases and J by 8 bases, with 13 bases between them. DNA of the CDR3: TGTGCCAGCAGTTACTCGCGGGGGGCGGGAGAAAAACTGTTTTTT. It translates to CASSYSRGAGEKLFF.

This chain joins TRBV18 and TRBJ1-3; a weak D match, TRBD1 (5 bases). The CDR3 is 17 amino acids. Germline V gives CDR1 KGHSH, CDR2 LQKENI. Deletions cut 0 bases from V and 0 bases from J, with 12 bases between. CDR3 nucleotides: TGTGCCAGCTCACCACCATTTAGGGGCAGCTCTGGAAACACCATATATTTT. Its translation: CASSPPFRGSSGNTIYF.

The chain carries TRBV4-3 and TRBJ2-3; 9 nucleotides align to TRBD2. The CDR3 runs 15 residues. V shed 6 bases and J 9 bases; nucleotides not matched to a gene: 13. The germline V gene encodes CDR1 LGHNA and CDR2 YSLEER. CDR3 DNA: TGCGCCAGCAGTCCCGGGACTAGCCGGGTTCAGACGCAGTATTTT. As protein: CASSPGTSRVQTQYF.

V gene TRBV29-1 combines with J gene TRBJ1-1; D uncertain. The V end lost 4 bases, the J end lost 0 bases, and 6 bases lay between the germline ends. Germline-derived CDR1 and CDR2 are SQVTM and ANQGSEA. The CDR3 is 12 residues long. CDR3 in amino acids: CSVGDMNTEAFF. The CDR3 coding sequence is TGCAGCGTTGGCGACATGAACACTGAAGCTTTCTTT.

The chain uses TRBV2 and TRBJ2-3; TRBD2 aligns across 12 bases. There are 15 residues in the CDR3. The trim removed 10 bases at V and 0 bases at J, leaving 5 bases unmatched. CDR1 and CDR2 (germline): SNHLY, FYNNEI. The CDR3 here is CAILAGGSSTDTQYF. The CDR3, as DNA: TGTGCCATACTAGCGGGGGGATCTAGCACAGATACGCAGTATTTT.

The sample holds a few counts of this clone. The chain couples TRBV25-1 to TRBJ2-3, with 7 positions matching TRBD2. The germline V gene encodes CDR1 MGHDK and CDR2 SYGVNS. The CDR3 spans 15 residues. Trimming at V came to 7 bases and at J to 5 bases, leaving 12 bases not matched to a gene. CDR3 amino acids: CASNLADGGGDTQYF. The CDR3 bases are TGTGCCAGCAACTTAGCGGATGGGGGGGGAGATACGCAGTATTTT. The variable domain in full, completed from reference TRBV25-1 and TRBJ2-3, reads EADIYQTPRYLVIGTGKKITLECSQTMGHDKMYWYQQDPGMELHLIHYSYGVNSTEKGDLSSESTVSRIRTEHFPLTLESARPSHTSQYLCASNLADGGGDTQYFGPGTRLTVL.

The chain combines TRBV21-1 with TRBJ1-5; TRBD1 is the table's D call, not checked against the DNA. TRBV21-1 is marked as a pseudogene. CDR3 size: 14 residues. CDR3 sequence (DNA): TGTGCCAGCAGCATGACAGGGGGCTGGCAGCCCCAGCATTTT. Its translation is CASSMTGGWQPQHF.

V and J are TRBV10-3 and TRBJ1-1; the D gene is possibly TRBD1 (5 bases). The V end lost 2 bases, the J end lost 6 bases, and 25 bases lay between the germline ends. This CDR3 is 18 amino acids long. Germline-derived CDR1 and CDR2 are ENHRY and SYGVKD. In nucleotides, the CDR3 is TGTGCCATCAGTGAGATGACTGGACACGCGACTATAACATCTGAAGCTTTCTTT. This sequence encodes CAISEMTGHATITSEAFF.

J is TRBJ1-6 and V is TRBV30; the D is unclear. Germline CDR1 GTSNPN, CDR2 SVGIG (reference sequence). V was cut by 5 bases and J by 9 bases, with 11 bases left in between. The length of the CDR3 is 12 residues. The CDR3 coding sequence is TGTGCCTGGGATTGGGGTGGTTCACCCCTCCACTTT. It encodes CAWDWGGSPLHF. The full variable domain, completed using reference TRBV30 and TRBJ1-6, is SQTIHQWPATLVQPVGSPLSLECTVEGTSNPNLYWYRQAAGRGLQLLFYSVGIGQISSEVPQNLSASRPQDRQFILSSKKLLLSDSGFYLCAWDWGGSPLHFGNGTRLTVT.

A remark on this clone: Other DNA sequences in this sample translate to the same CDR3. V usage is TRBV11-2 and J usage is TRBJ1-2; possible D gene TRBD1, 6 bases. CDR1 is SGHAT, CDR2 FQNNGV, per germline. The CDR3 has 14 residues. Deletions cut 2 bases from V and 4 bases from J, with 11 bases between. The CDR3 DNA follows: TGTGCCAGCAGCTTAACAGGGCTCCTCTATGGCTACACCTTC. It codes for CASSLTGLLYGYTF.

The CDR3 here is CSLNSYGYTF. The CDR3 DNA sequence: TGCAGCTTGAACTCCTATGGCTACACCTTC. V and J are TRBV20-1 and TRBJ1-2, with D hard to call. Germline CDR1 reads DFQATT; CDR2 reads SNEGSKA (reference sequence). This CDR3 is built from 10 residues.